This T cell receptor (beta chain) was recovered during a study of control samples from healthy donors and cancer patients. Trimming took off 7 bases at V and 5 bases at J, with 15 bases between the two ends. The germline CDR1 and CDR2 sequences are LNHDA and SQIVND (reference sequence). CDR3 length: 15 residues. Clones were sequenced by immunoSEQ multiplex PCR, and TCRdb holds only the in-frame ones, with some missing. The table shows 100,000 to 150,000 clones, with approximately 92% occurring only once. The chain uses TRBV19 and TRBJ1-6; perhaps TRBD1 as D (5 bases). This clonotype was obtained from a man aged 35 to 55 in good health. Specimen: blood. The chain's CDR3 is CASTEGQRHNSPLHF. The DNA for the CDR3 is TGTGCCAGTACCGAGGGGCAGCGACATAATTCACCCCTCCACTTT.